This T cell receptor (beta chain) was identified during a study of regulatory T cells in long-lasting Graves disease. Time point meaning: newly diagnosed GD, antithyroid drugs for less than 3 months. Making the TCR library involved RNA that had been extracted from PBMCs. From germline, CDR1 is SGHAT and CDR2 FQNNGV. The CDR3 totals 12 residues. Findings and limits, study-wide: Favored usage of TRBV28, TRBJ1-2 and TRBJ2-5 was recorded in persistent disease.

Relying on iRepertoire HTBI primers and Arm-PCR of CDR3 regions, the team built TCR beta libraries. TCRdb itself ran the multiplex PCR reads through MiXCR, one entry per CDR3 protein. The sample consists of more than 400,000 distinct CDR3 sequences, about 16% of them appearing once. A remark on this clonotype: The antigen is unknown.

The data also belong to a second study, concerning T cells in Graves' hyperthyroidism and ophthalmopathy. Turning to that study: Ophthalmopathy and stable hyperthyroidism were separated by a 13 V-J model.

The receptor's source is a man aged 40-55 years with Graves disease. Sequenced here: peripheral blood mononuclear cells (PBMCs), sampled at new diagnosis, from a patient treated with antithyroid drugs. The chain links TRBV11-2 to TRBJ1-3; D is undetermined. This chain's CDR3 is CATAISGNTIYF. CDR3 DNA: TGTGCGACGGCGATCTCTGGAAACACCATATATTTT.